The present T cell receptor (beta chain) was sequenced within a study of cytomegalovirus exposure and HLA in healthy donors. Germline V lookup: CDR1 SGHRS, CDR2 YFSETQ. The germline V and J ends were trimmed by 0 bases and 6 bases, with 10 bases remaining between them. CDR3 length equals 13 residues. Donors consisted of healthy bone marrow donors. In the case of this clone: The antigen is unknown.

The study ran its PCR with 60 Vbeta and 13 Jbeta primers. Produced via immunoSEQ multiplex PCR; TCRdb's table is partial and in-frame only. This repertoire shows around 170,000 clones, approximately 84% found once; its top ten account for 0.35% to 0.45%. Study-wide results and caveats: Most TCR sequences showed up rarely, but some public TCRs showed up in many donors.

The V gene is TRBV5-1, the J gene TRBJ2-7, with D maybe TRBD2 (6 bases). The sequence was obtained from a boy aged 2 to 9 in good health and CMV-seronegative. The sample consisted of PBMCs. The CDR3 here is CASSLGLEGEQYF. The CDR3 coding sequence is TGCGCCAGCAGCTTGGGACTAGAGGGCGAGCAGTACTTC.